These T cell receptor beta chains were read from a single sample in a study of T cells after posttransplantation cyclophosphamide. The method was immunoSEQ multiplex PCR; TCRdb's version includes in-frame clones alone and lacks a portion of them. In total the sample includes around 44,000 clones, none of them seen once. Sequencing used PBMCs. These receptors all come from a man aged 35-49 years in good health, CMV-negative, and a related stem cell transplant donor. CDR3s include the opening cysteine and the closing phenylalanine or tryptophan. Fields, in order: V gene, D gene, CDR3 protein. A D gene is named only where the DNA matches it firmly.

v_gene: TRBV7-9; d_gene: TRBD1; CDR3aa: CASTLGQSNTGELFF
v_gene: TRBV7-9; d_gene: TRBD2; CDR3aa: CASSLGVAGSTDTQYF
v_gene: TRBV11-3; d_gene: TRBD1; CDR3aa: CASSLDGTGEETQYF
v_gene: TRBV7-2; d_gene: TRBD1; CDR3aa: CASSLGRQGPNYGYTF
v_gene: TRBV7-2; d_gene: -; CDR3aa: CASSLSYTGELFF
v_gene: TRBV6-5; d_gene: TRBD1; CDR3aa: CASRTQGSTDTQYF
v_gene: TRBV6-5; d_gene: TRBD1; CDR3aa: CASSQTTGGNSPLHF
v_gene: TRBV18; d_gene: -; CDR3aa: CASSPTSYGYTF
v_gene: TRBV2; d_gene: TRBD2; CDR3aa: CASSEIAGGLIEQFF
v_gene: TRBV9; d_gene: TRBD1; CDR3aa: CASSAGQGSSDTIYF
v_gene: TRBV7-9; d_gene: TRBD2; CDR3aa: CASSFGLAGLLTGELFF
v_gene: TRBV19; d_gene: TRBD1; CDR3aa: CASSTIGTGKGGRNEQFF
v_gene: TRBV30; d_gene: -; CDR3aa: CAWSIRRSDQPQHF
v_gene: TRBV11-2; d_gene: TRBD2; CDR3aa: CASRQGRGLKETQYF
v_gene: TRBV6-5; d_gene: TRBD1; CDR3aa: CASSAGQLNQPQHF
v_gene: TRBV7-9; d_gene: -; CDR3aa: CASSSGPGHSNTEAFF
v_gene: TRBV11-3; d_gene: TRBD2; CDR3aa: CASSLSPLAGISYNEQFF
v_gene: TRBV6-1; d_gene: TRBD1; CDR3aa: CASSVAGGSVKNIQYF